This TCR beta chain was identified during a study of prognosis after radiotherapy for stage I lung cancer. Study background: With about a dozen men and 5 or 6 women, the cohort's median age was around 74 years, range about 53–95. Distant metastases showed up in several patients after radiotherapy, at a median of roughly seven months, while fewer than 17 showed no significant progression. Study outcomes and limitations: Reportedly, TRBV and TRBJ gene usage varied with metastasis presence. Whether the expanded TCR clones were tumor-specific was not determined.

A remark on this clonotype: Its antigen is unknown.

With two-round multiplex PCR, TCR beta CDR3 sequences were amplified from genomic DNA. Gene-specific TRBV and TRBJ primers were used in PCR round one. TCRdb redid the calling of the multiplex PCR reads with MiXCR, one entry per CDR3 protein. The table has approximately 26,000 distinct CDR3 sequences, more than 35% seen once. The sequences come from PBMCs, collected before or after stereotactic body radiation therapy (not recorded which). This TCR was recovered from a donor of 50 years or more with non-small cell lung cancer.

CDR3: CASSLGGRGELFF. In DNA form, the CDR3 reads TGTGCCAGCAGCCTGGGGGGGAGAGGGGAGCTGTTTTTT. The chain combines TRBV11-2 with TRBJ2-2; TRBD2 agrees at 7 bases. J gave up 8 bases and V 5 bases, and 5 bases lay outside the gene matches. The CDR3 spans 13 residues. CDR1 is SGHAT, CDR2 FQNNGV, per germline.